Described below is a single T cell receptor (beta chain) sequence and its context. In the authors' workflow: Estimation of nucleated cell counts was performed using reference gene primer amplification. Produced via immunoSEQ multiplex PCR; TCRdb's table is partial and in-frame only. That table furnishes V, J and clone size, whereas the DNA furnished D and trimming. The sample yields around 150,000 clones, almost 85% seen once. Germline V gene sequence: CDR1 SGHVS, CDR2 FNYEAQ. Trimming cost V 4 bases and J 2 bases; bases outside gene matches: 12. This CDR3 has 19 residues. This sample was included in a study of blood T cell repertoires in COVID-19. Across the study: Sites in the United States, Italy and Spain provided acute and convalescent COVID-19 samples. Nucleic acid was either cDNA or gDNA, and it came from T cells, B-cell-depleted T cells, or PBMCs.

The sample was peripheral blood. The chain couples TRBV7-6 to TRBJ2-3; TRBD2 aligns across 13 bases. This clonotype was sampled from a woman older than 75 with acute or convalescent COVID-19. The CDR3 sequence: CASSSGLAGESGYTDTQYF. CDR3 sequence (DNA): TGTGCCAGCAGCTCCGGACTAGCGGGAGAGAGTGGATACACAGATACGCAGTATTTT.